This TCR beta chain comes out of a study of cytomegalovirus exposure and HLA in healthy donors. Points from the study as a whole: A link between a missense DCLRE1C variant and TCR beta V- and J-gene trimming emerged from a later analysis. Sequencing likely generated an artifact that appeared as a cluster of highly shared sequence variants.

Notes on this clone: The antigen is undetermined.

Use of 60 Vbeta and 13 Jbeta primers characterized the PCR. Clones were read by immunoSEQ multiplex PCR, and TCRdb kept only the in-frame ones, dropping some. Among 180,000 or so clones listed, approximately 80% were seen once. The origin of this receptor is a girl aged 5 to 17 in good health and CMV-seropositive. Sequencing input: PBMCs.

In DNA form, the CDR3 reads TGTGCCAGCTGCTTGACGGGAGCTGACACAGATACGCAGTATTTT. Translating gives CASCLTGADTDTQYF. V gene TRBV6-5 combines with J gene TRBJ2-3; perhaps TRBD2 as D (6 bases). Germline loops: CDR1 MNHEY, CDR2 SVGAGI. The CDR3 length is 15 residues. V was cut by 8 bases and J by 2 bases, with 17 bases left in between.